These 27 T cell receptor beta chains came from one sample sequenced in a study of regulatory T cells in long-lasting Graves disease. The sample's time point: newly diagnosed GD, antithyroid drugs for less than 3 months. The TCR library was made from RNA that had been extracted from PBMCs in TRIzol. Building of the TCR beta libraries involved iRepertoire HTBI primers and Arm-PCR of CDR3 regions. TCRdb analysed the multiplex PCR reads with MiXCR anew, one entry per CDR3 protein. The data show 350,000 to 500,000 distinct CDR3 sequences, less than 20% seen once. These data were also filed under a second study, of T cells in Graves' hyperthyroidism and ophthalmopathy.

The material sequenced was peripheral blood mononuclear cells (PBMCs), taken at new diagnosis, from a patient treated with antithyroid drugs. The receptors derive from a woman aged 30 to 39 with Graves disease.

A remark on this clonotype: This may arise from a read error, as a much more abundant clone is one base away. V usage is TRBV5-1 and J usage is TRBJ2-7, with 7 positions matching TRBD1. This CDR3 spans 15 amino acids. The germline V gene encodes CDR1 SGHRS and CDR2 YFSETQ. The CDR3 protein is CASSLGGQQPYEQCF. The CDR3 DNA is TGCGCCAGCAGCTTGGGGGGACAGCAACCCTACGAGCAGTGCTTC.

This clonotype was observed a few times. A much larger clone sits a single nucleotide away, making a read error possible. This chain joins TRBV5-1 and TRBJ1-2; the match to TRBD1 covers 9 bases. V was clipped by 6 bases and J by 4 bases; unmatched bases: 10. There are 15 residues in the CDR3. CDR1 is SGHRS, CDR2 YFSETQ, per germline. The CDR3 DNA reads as TGCGCCAGCAACGTGGGGACAGGGTTTGGCTATGGCTACACCTTC. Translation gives CASNVGTGFGYGYTF.

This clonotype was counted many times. The CDR3 bases are TGTGCCAGCAGCTTAGGCGACATTGCGAGTCAGCCCCAGCATTTT. It translates to CASSLGDIASQPQHF. The chain carries TRBV7-2 and TRBJ1-5; D remains unclear. The V and J ends lost 1 base and 6 bases respectively, with 13 bases between them. Germline loops: CDR1 SGHTA, CDR2 FQGNSA. CDR3 size: 15 residues.

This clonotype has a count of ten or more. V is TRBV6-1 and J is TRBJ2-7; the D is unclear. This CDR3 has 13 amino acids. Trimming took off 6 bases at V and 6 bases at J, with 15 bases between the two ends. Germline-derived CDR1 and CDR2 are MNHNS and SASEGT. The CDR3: CASRFDGSGEQYF. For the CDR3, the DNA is TGTGCCAGCAGATTCGACGGGTCGGGCGAGCAGTACTTC.

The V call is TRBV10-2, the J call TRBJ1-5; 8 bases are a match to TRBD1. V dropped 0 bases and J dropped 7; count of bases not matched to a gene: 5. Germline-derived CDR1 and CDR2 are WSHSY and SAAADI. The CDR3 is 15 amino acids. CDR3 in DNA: TGCGCCAGCAGTGAGTCTGAGGACAGGGTCCAGCCCCAGCATTTT. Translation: CASSESEDRVQPQHF.

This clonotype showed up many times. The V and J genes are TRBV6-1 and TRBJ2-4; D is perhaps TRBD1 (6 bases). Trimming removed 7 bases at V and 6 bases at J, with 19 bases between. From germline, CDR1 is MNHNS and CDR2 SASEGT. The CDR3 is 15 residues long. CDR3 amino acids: CASTEGGGRGNIQYF. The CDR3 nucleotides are TGTGCCAGCACCGAGGGTGGGGGCAGGGGAAACATTCAGTACTTC.

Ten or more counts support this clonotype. CDR3 sequence reads: CASSKTGGPDTQYF. CDR3 nucleotides: TGTGCCAGCAGTAAAACGGGAGGGCCAGATACGCAGTATTTT. The chain links TRBV12-3 or TRBV12-4 to TRBJ2-3; 8 nucleotides align to TRBD2. CDR3 length: 14 amino acids. V trimming: 5 bases; J trimming: 4 bases; junction bases outside the gene matches: 5.

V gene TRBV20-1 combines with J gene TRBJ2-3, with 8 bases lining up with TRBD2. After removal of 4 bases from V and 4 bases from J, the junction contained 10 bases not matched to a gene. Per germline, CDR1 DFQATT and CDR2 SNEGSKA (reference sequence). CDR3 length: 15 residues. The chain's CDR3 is CSATNPSGSPDTQYF. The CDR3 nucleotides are TGCAGTGCTACCAACCCAAGCGGGAGCCCAGATACGCAGTATTTT.

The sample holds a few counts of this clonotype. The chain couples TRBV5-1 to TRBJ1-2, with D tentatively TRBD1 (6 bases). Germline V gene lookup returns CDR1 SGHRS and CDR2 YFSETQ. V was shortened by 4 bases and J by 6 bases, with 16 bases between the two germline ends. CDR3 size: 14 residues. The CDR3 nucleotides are TGCGCCAGCAGCAGGTCGACAGGCGGGGATGGCTACACCTTC. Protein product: CASSRSTGGDGYTF.

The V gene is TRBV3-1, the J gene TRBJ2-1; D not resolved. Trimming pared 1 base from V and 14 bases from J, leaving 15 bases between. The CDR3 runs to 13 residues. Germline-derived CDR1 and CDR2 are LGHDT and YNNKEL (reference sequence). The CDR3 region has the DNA TGTGCCAGCAGCCAAGGTTTTCTGGGCTCTGAGTTCTTC. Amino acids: CASSQGFLGSEFF.

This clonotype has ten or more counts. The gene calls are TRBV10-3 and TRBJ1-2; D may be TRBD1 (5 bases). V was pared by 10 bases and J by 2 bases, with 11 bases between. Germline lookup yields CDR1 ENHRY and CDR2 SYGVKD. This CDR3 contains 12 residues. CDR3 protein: CATWGVNYGYTF. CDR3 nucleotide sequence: TGTGCCACCTGGGGCGTCAACTATGGCTACACCTTC.

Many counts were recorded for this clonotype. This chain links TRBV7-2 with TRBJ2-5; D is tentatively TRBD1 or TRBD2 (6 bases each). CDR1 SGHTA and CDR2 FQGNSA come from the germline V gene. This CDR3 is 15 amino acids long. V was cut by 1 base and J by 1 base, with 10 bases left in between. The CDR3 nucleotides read TGTGCCAGCAGCTTAGAGGGGGGAACCCAAGAGACCCAGTACTTC. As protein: CASSLEGGTQETQYF.

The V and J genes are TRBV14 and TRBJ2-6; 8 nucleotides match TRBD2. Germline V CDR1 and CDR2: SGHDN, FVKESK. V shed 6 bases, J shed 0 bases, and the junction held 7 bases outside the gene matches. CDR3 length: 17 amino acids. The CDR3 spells CASSPGLGLSGANVLTF. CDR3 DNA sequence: TGTGCCAGCAGTCCGGGACTAGGCCTCTCTGGGGCCAACGTCCTGACTTTC.

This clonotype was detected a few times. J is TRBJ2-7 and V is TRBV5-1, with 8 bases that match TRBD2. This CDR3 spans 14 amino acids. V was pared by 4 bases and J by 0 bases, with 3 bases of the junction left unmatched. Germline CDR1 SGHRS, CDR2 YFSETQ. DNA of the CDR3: TGCGCCAGCAGCAAGCGGGAGCGCTCCTACGAGCAGTACTTC. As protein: CASSKRERSYEQYF.

CDR3 sequence (DNA): TGTGCCAGCAGTGAAGCGGGATTCGCGGGACGCTCCTACGAGCAGTACTTC. Translation gives CASSEAGFAGRSYEQYF. The genes are TRBV6-1 and TRBJ2-7, with D possibly TRBD2 on 6 matching bases. V shed 0 bases and J shed 0 bases, with 15 bases lying between them. The CDR3 extends over 17 amino acids. Germline V CDR1 and CDR2: MNHNS, SASEGT.

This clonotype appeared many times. For the CDR3, the DNA is TGTGCCAGCAGCTTAGGGGTCTACGAGCAGTACTTC. Its translation is CASSLGVYEQYF. V and J are TRBV28 and TRBJ2-7, with D possibly matching TRBD1 (5 bases). Between the trimmed V and J ends, which lost 6 bases and 3 bases, there was a span of 9 bases. This CDR3 spans 12 amino acids. The germline V gene has CDR1 MDHEN and CDR2 SYDVKM.

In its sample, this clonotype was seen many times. In DNA, the CDR3 is TGTGCCAGCAGTTTATATAACAGGGAGACCCAGTACTTC. Residues: CASSLYNRETQYF. The chain couples TRBV27 to TRBJ2-5, with a possible D match to TRBD1 (5 bases). The CDR3 covers 13 residues. Trimming removed 1 base from V and 5 bases from J, with 8 bases in between. Germline V gene data show CDR1 as MNHEY and CDR2 as SMNVEV (reference sequence).

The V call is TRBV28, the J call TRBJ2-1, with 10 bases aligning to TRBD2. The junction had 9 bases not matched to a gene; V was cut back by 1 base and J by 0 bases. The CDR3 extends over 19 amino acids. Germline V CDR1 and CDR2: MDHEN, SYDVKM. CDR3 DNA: TGTGCCAGCAGTTTATTTGTGACTAGCGGGCTGAGCTCCTACAATGAGCAGTTCTTC. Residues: CASSLFVTSGLSSYNEQFF.

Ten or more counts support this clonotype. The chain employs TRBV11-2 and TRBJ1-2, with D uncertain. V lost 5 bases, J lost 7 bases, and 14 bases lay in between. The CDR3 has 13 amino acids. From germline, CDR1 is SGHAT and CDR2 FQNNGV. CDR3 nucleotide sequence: TGTGCCAGCAGCCCCCAAAGCACGGGTGGCTACACCTTC. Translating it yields CASSPQSTGGYTF.

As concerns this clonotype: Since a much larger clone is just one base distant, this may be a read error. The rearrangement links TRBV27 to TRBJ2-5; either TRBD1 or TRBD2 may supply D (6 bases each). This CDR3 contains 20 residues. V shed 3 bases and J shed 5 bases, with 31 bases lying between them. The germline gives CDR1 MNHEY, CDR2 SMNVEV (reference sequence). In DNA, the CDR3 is TGTGCCAGCAGTTTCCGGCCCCCAAGGGGGGCCTTAGTGTTAGGTGAGACCCAGTACTTC. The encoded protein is CASSFRPPRGALVLGETQYF.

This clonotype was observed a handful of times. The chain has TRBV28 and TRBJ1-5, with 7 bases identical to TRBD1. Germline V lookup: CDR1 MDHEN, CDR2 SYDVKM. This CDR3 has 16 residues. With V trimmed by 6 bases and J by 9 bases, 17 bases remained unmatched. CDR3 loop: CASRTPRQGLGRPQHF. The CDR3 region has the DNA TGTGCCAGCAGAACCCCCCGACAGGGTCTAGGAAGGCCCCAGCATTTT.

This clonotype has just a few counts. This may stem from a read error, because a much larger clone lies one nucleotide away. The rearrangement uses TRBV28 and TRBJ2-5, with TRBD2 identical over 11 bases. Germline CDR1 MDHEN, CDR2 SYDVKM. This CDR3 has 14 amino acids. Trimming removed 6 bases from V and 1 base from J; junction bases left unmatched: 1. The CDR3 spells CASRGTSGQETQYF. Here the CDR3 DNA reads TGTGCCAGCAGGGGGACTAGCGGCCAAGAGACCCAGTACTTC.

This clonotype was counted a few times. DNA of the CDR3: TGTGCCATCAAGGCGGGAGATGCGTCAGATACGCAGTATTTT. Amino acids: CAIKAGDASDTQYF. This chain connects TRBV10-3 to TRBJ2-3; 7 bases line up with TRBD2. CDR1 and CDR2 from the germline V gene are ENHRY and SYGVKD. The V and J ends lost 7 bases and 4 bases, in that order; junction bases with no gene match: 8. This CDR3 has 14 amino acids.

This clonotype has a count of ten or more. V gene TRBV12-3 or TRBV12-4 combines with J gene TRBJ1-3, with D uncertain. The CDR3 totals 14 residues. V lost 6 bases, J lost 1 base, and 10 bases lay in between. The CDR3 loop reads CASSFGSSGNTIYF. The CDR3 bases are TGTGCCAGCAGCTTCGGGTCTTCTGGAAACACCATATATTTT.

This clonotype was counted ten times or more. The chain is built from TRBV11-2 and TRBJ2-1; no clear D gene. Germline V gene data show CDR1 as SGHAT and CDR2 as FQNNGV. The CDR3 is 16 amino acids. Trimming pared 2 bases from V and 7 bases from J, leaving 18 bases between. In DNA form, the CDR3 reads TGTGCCAGCAGCTTAACCCGAGGAAGTGGGATTAATGAGCAGTTCTTC. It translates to CASSLTRGSGINEQFF. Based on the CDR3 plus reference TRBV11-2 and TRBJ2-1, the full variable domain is EAGVAQSPRYKIIEKRQSVAFWCNPISGHATLYWYQQILGQGPKLLIQFQNNGVVDDSQLPKDRFSAERLKGVDSTLKIQPAKLEDSAVYLCASSLTRGSGINEQFFGPGTRLTVL.

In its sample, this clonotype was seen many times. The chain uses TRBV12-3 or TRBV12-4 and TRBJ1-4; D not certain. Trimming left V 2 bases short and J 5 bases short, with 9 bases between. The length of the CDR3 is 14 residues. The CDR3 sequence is CASSLPDGNEKLFF. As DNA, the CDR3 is TGTGCCAGCAGTTTACCCGACGGGAATGAAAAACTGTTTTTT.

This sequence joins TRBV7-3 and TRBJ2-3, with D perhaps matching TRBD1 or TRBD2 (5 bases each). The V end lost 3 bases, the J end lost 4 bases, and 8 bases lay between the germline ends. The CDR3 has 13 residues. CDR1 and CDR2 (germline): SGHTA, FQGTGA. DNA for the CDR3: TGTGCCAGCAGCTTCCGGGGCCCAGATACGCAGTATTTT. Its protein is CASSFRGPDTQYF.